These T cell receptor beta chains were read from a single sample in a study of T cells after yellow fever vaccination. TCRdb reanalysed the 5' RACE reads using MiXCR and keeps one entry per CDR3 protein. The profile shows some 300,000 distinct CDR3 sequences, around 3.6% of them singletons. This specimen consisted of PBMCs, obtained on the day of the yellow fever booster vaccination. Receptor source: a man younger than 35 who received the YFV17D yellow fever vaccine. Both conserved end residues are part of each CDR3. Each record gives: CDR3 DNA, CDR3 protein, J gene, clone size, D gene, V gene. The D gene is left open where the match is weak. Size tells how often a clone was seen (once, few, many) or the class of an expanded clone, and some rows leave it out.

CDR3 DNA: TGTGCCAGCAGCCAAGGGGCGCCCGGGGTTTCTTACAATGAGCAGTTCTTC
CDR3 protein: CASSQGAPGVSYNEQFF
J gene: TRBJ2-1
clone size: few
D gene: .
V gene: TRBV3-1

CDR3 DNA: TGTGCCAGCAGTCCAGGTGTGGGGGAAAAACTGTTTTTT
CDR3 protein: CASSPGVGEKLFF
J gene: TRBJ1-4
clone size: .
D gene: .
V gene: TRBV12-3/TRBV12-4

CDR3 DNA: TGTGCCAGCAGCTTCAGGATAAACGATCAGCCCCAGCATTTT
CDR3 protein: CASSFRINDQPQHF
J gene: TRBJ1-5
clone size: few
D gene: .
V gene: TRBV7-2

CDR3 DNA: TGTGCCATCAGAGACCGGGACTTTAACACCGGGGAGCTGTTTTTT
CDR3 protein: CAIRDRDFNTGELFF
J gene: TRBJ2-2
clone size: many
D gene: .
V gene: TRBV10-3

CDR3 DNA: TGCGCCAGCAGCTGGGGGGACAGGGGTCACAATGAGCAGTTCTTC
CDR3 protein: CASSWGDRGHNEQFF
J gene: TRBJ2-1
clone size: many
D gene: TRBD1
V gene: TRBV5-1

CDR3 DNA: TGCGCCAGCCGTACCGGACCCACGGCAGATACGCAGTATTTT
CDR3 protein: CASRTGPTADTQYF
J gene: TRBJ2-3
clone size: many
D gene: .
V gene: TRBV5-1

CDR3 DNA: TGCGCCAGCAGCTTACAGGACCCGAGCACAGATACGCAGTATTTT
CDR3 protein: CASSLQDPSTDTQYF
J gene: TRBJ2-3
clone size: few
D gene: .
V gene: TRBV5-1

CDR3 DNA: TGCAGCGGCCCCGCGAGGGCTTATCCGAATTCACCCCTCCACTTT
CDR3 protein: CSGPARAYPNSPLHF
J gene: TRBJ1-6
clone size: .
D gene: .
V gene: TRBV29-1

CDR3 DNA: TGTGCCAGCACCTTAACGGGGGGCATTTTGGATACGCAGTATTTT
CDR3 protein: CASTLTGGILDTQYF
J gene: TRBJ2-3
clone size: few
D gene: .
V gene: TRBV7-9

CDR3 DNA: TGTGCCAGCAGTTACGTGATGGGTAATGAGCAGTTCTTC
CDR3 protein: CASSYVMGNEQFF
J gene: TRBJ2-1
clone size: few
D gene: .
V gene: TRBV6-5

CDR3 DNA: TGCGCCAGCAGCTTGGCCCGCGGGGTTGAGCAGGCTGATGAGCAGTTCTTC
CDR3 protein: CASSLARGVEQADEQFF
J gene: TRBJ2-1
clone size: many
D gene: .
V gene: TRBV5-1

CDR3 DNA: TGTGCCAGCAGCCCGAGACAGGGGGCATCCACTGAAGCTTTCTTT
CDR3 protein: CASSPRQGASTEAFF
J gene: TRBJ1-1
clone size: .
D gene: TRBD1
V gene: TRBV7-3